This T cell receptor beta chain was observed in a study of OX40 agonist ivuxolimab in advanced cancers. Study details: Patients' therapy was ivuxolimab, an antibody that acts as an agonist of OX40 (CD134). Partial responses, seen in three patients, involved one hepatocellular carcinoma and two cutaneous melanomas.

Looked up from germline, CDR1 is SGHAT and CDR2 is FQNNGV. V gave up 5 bases and J gave up 2 bases, with 6 bases separating them. CDR3 size: 12 residues. This clone was observed a handful of times. Clones were read by immunoSEQ multiplex PCR, and TCRdb kept only the in-frame ones, dropping some. The sample consists of 40,000 or so clones, approximately 86% of them appearing once. The chain recombines TRBV11-2 with TRBJ1-1; D call uncertain. The sequence came from an adult with an advanced solid tumor such as melanoma, head and neck, liver or kidney cancer. The sequencing here drew on CD4+ or CD8+ T cells sorted from blood, taken in a trial of the OX40 agonist ivuxolimab. The CDR3 DNA follows: TGTGCCAGCAGCCCCTTTAACACTGAAGCTTTCTTT. Amino acid sequence: CASSPFNTEAFF.